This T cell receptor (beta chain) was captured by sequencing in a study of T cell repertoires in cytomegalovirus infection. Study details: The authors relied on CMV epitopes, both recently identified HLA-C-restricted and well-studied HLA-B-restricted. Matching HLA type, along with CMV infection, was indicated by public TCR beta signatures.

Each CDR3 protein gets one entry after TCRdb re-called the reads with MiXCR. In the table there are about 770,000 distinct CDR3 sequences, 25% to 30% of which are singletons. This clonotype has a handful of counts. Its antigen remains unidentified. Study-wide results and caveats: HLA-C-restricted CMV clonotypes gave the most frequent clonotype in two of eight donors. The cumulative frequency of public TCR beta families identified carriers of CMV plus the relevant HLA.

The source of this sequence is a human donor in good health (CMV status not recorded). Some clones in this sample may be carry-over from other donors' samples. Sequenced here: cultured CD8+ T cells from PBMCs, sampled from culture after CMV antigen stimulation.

The CDR3 region is CASSLVGDRGEQYF. The CDR3 bases are TGTGCCAGCAGCTTAGTAGGAGACAGGGGGGAGCAGTACTTC. This rearrangement joins TRBV7-9 to TRBJ2-7; 9 bases line up with TRBD1. This CDR3 is 14 amino acids long. V shed 1 base and J 7 bases; nucleotides not matched to a gene: 5. Germline V gene data show CDR1 as SEHNR and CDR2 as FQNEAQ (reference sequence).